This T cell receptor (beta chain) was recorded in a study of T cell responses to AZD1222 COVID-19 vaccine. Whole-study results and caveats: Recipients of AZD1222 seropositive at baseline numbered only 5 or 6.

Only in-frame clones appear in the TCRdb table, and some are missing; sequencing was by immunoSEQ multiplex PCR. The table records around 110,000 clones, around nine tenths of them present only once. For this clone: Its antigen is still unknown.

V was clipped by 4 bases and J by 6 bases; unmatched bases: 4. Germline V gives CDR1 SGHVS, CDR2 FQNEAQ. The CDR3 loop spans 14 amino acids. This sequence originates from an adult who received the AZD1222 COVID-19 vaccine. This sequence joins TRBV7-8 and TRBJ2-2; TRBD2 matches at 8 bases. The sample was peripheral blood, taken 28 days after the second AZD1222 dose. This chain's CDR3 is CASSYQGLAGELFF. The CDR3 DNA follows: TGTGCCAGCAGCTACCAGGGACTAGCCGGGGAGCTGTTTTTT.